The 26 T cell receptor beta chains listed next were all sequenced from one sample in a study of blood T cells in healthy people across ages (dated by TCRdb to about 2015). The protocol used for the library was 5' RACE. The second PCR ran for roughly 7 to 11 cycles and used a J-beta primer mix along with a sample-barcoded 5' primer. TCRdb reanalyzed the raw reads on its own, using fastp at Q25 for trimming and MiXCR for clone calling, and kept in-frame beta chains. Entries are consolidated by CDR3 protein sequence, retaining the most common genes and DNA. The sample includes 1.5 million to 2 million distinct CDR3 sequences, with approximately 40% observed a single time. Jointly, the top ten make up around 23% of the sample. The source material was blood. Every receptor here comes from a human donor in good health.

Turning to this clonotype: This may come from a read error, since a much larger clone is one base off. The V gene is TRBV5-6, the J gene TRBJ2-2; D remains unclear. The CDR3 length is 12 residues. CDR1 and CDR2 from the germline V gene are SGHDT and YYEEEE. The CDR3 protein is CAGSLGPGELFF. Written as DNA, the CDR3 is TGTGCCGGCAGCTTAGGCCCGGGGGAGCTGTTTTTT. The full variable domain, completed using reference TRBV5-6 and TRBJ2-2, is DAGVTQSPTHLIKTRGQQVTLRCSPKSGHDTVSWYQQALGQGPQFIFQYYEEEERQRGNFPDRFSGHQFPNYSSELNVNALLLGDSALYLCAGSLGPGELFFGEGSRLTVL.

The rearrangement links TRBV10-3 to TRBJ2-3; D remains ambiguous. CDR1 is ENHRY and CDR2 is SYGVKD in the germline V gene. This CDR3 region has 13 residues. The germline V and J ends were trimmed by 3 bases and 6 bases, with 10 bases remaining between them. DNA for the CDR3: TGTGCCATCAGTGAATTGCCTTCTGATACGCAGTATTTT. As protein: CAISELPSDTQYF.

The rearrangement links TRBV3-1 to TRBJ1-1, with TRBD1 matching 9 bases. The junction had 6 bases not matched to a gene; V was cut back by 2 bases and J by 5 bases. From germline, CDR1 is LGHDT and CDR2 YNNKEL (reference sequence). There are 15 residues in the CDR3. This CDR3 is CASSQRRQGGTEAFF. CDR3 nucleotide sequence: TGTGCCAGCAGCCAAAGACGACAGGGGGGGACTGAAGCTTTCTTT.

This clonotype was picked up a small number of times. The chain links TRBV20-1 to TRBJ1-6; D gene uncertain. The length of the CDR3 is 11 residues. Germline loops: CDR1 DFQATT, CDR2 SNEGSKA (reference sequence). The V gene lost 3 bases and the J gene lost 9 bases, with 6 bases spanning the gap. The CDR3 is CSARGSSPLHF. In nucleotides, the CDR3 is TGCAGTGCTAGGGGGAGTTCACCCCTCCACTTT.

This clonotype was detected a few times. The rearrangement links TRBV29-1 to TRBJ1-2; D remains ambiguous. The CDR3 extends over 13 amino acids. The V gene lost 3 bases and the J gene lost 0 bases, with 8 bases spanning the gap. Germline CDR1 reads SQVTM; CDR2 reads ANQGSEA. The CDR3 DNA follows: TGCAGCGTTGATGAAACAGCTAACTATGGCTACACCTTC. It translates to CSVDETANYGYTF.

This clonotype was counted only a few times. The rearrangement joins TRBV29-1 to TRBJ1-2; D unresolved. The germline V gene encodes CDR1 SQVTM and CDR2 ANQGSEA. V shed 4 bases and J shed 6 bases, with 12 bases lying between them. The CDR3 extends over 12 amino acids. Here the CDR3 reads CSVASGEDGYTF. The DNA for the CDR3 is TGCAGCGTTGCCTCCGGGGAGGATGGCTACACCTTC. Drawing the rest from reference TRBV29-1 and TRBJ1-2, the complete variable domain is SAVISQKPSRDICQRGTSLTIQCQVDSQVTMMFWYRQQPGQSLTLIATANQGSEATYESGFVIDKFPISRPNLTFSTLTVSNMSPEDSSIYLCSVASGEDGYTFGSGTRLTVV.

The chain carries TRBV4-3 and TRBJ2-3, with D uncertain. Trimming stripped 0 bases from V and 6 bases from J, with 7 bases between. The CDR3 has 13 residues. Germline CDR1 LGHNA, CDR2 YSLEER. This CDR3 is CASSQENRDTQYF. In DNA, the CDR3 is TGCGCCAGCAGCCAAGAGAACCGGGATACGCAGTATTTT.

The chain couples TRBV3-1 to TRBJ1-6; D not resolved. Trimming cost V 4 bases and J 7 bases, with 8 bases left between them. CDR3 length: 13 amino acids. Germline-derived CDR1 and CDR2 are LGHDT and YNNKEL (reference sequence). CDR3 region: CASSLLTNSPLHF. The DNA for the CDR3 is TGTGCCAGCAGCCTGTTGACCAATTCACCCCTCCACTTT.

This CDR3 is CASSSGQGNDEQYF. The CDR3 DNA sequence: TGCGCCAGCAGCTCGGGACAGGGGAACGACGAGCAGTACTTC. The rearrangement joins TRBV5-1 to TRBJ2-7, with TRBD1 identical over 10 bases. CDR3 length equals 14 residues. After removal of 3 bases from V and 5 bases from J, the junction contained 5 bases not matched to a gene. Germline CDR1 and CDR2: SGHRS and YFSETQ.

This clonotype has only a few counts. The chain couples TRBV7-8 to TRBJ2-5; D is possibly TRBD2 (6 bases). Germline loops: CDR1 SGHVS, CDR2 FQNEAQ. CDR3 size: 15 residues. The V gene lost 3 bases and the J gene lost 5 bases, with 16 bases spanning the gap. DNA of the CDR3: TGTGCCAGCAGCTTTGGAGGGGTGGGGAGCGAGACCCAGTACTTC. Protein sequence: CASSFGGVGSETQYF. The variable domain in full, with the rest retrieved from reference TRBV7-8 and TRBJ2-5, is GAGVSQSPRYKVAKRGQDVALRCDPISGHVSLFWYQQALGQGPEFLTYFQNEAQLDKSGLPSDRFFAERPEGSVSTLKIQRTQQEDSAVYLCASSFGGVGSETQYFGPGTRLLVL.

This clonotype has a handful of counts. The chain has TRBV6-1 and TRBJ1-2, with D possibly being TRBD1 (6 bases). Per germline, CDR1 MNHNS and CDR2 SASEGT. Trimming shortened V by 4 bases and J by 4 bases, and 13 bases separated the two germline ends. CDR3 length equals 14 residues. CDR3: CASSGGGQTYGYTF. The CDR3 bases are TGTGCCAGCAGTGGAGGAGGACAGACCTATGGCTACACCTTC.

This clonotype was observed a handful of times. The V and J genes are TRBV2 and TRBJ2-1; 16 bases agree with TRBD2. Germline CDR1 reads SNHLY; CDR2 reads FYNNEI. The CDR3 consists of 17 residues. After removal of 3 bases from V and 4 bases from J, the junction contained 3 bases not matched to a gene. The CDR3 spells CASSEGLAGGSYNEQFF. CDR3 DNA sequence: TGTGCCAGCAGTGAGGGACTAGCGGGGGGGTCTTACAATGAGCAGTTCTTC.

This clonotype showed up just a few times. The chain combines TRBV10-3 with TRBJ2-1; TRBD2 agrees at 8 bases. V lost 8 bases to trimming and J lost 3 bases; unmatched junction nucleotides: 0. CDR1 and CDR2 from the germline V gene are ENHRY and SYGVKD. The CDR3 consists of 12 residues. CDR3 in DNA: TGTGCCATCCGGGAGGGCTACAATGAGCAGTTCTTC. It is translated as CAIREGYNEQFF.

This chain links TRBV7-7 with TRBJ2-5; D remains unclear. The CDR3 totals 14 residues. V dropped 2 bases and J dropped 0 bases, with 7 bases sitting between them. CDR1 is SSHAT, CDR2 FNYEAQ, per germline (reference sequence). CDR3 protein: CASSLKPNQETQYF. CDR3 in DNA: TGTGCCAGCAGCTTAAAGCCCAACCAAGAGACCCAGTACTTC.

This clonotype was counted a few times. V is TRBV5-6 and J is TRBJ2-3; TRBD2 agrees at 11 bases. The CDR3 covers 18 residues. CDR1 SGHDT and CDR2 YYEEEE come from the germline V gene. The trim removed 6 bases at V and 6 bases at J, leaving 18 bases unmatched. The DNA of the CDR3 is TGTGCCAGCATCCTATCTAGCGGGGGGCCTTTCGCACCTGATACGCAGTATTTT. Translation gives CASILSSGGPFAPDTQYF.

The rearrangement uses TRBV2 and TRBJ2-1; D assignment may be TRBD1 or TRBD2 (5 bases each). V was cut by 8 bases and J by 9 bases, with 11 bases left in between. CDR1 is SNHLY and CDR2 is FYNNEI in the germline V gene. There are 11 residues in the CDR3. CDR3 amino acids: CASAGTAEQFF. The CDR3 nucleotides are TGTGCCAGCGCAGGGACGGCTGAGCAGTTCTTC.

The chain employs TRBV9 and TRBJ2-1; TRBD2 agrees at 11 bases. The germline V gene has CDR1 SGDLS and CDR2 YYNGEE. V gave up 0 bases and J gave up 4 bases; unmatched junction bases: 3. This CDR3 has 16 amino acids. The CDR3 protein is CASSVASGGSYNEQFF. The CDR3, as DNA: TGTGCCAGCAGCGTAGCTAGCGGGGGGAGTTACAATGAGCAGTTCTTC.

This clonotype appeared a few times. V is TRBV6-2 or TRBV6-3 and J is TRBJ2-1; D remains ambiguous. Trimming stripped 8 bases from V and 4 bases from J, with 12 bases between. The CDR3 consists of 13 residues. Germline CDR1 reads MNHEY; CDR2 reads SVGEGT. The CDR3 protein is CASGHTTYNEQFF. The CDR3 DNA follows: TGTGCCAGCGGCCATACTACATACAATGAGCAGTTCTTC.

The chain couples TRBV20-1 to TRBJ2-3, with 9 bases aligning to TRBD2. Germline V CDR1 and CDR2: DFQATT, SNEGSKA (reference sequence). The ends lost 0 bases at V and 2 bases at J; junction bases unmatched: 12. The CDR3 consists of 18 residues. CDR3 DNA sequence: TGCAGTGCTAGAGATCCAAGTGTTACTAGCGGGCTCACAGATACGCAGTATTTT. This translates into CSARDPSVTSGLTDTQYF.

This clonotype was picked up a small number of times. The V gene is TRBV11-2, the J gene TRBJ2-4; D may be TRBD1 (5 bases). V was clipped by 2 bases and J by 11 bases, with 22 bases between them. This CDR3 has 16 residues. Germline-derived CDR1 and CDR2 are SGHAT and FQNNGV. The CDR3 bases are TGTGCCAGCAGCTTAAATTATGAGCCTCAGGGCGACGTTCAGTACTTC. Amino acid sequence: CASSLNYEPQGDVQYF.

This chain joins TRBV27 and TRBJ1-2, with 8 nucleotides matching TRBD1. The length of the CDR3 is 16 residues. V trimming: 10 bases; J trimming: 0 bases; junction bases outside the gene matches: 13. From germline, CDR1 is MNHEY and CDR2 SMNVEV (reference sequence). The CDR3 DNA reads TGTGCCACCTTTGGGCAGGGGGCTTTTTCTAACTATGGCTACACCTTC. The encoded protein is CATFGQGAFSNYGYTF.

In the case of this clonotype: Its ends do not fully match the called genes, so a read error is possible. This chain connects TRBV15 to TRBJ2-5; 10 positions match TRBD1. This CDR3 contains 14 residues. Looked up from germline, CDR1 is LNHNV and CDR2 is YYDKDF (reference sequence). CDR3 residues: CATSIDRGRETRYF. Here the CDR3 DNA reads TGTGCCACCAGCATTGACAGGGGGCGCGAGACCCGGTACTTC. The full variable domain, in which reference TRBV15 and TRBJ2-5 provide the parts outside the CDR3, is DAMVIQNPRYQVTQFGKPVTLSCSQTLNHNVMYWYQQKSSQAPKLLFHYYDKDFNNEADTPDNFQSRRPNTSFCFLDIRSPGLGDTAMYLCATSIDRGRETRYFGPGTRLLVL.

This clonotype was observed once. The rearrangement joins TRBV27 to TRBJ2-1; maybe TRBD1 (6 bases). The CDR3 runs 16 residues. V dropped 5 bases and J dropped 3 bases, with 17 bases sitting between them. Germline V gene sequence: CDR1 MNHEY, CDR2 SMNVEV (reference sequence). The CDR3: CASSLVTGNFYNEQFF. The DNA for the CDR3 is TGTGCCAGCAGTCTCGTGACAGGAAACTTCTACAATGAGCAGTTCTTC.

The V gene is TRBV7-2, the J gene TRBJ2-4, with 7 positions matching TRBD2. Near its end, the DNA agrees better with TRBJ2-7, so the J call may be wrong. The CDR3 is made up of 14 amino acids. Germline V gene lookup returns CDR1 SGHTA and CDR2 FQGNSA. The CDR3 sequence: CASGTRAGDYEQYF. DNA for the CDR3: TGTGCCAGCGGGACCCGGGCGGGAGACTACGAGCAGTACTTC.

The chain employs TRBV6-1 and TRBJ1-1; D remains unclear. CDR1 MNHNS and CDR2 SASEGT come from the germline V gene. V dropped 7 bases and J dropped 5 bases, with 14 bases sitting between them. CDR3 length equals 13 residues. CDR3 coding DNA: TGTGCCAGCACTGAGGTCCCATCGACTGAAGCTTTCTTT. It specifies CASTEVPSTEAFF.

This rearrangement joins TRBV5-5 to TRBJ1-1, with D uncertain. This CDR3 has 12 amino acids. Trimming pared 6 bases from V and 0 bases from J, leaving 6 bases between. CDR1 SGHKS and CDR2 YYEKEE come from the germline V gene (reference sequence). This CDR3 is CASNQMNTEAFF. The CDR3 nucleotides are TGTGCCAGCAATCAGATGAACACTGAAGCTTTCTTT.